This T cell receptor (beta chain) came from a study of blood T cell repertoires in COVID-19. Across the study: Researchers got acute and convalescent COVID-19 samples from the United States, Italy and Spain. Sources were T cells, B-cell-depleted T cells, or PBMCs; the material itself was cDNA or gDNA.

Germline CDR1 WNHNN, CDR2 SYGVQD (reference sequence). The CDR3 consists of 12 residues. The V gene lost 0 bases and the J gene lost 7 bases, with 5 bases spanning the gap. TCRdb keeps only in-frame clones here, not all; method: immunoSEQ multiplex PCR. The table lists a few hundred thousand clones, approximately 81% of them singletons, with less than 4% in the top ten. The chain recombines TRBV10-1 with TRBJ2-3, with D hard to call. Sequencing used peripheral blood. This clonotype was sampled from a woman younger than 35 with acute or convalescent COVID-19. The CDR3 protein is CASSESVYTQYF. The CDR3 DNA is TGCGCCAGCAGTGAGTCCGTTTATACGCAGTATTTT.